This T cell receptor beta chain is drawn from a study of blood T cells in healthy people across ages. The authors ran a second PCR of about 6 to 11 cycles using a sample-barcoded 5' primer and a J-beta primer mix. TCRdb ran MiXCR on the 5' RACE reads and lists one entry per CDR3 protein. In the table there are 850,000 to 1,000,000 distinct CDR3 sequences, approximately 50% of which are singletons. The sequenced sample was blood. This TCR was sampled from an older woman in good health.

This CDR3 reads CASSLIFGELFF. The CDR3, as DNA: TGTGCCAGCAGCTTAATTTTTGGGGAGCTGTTTTTT. The J gene is TRBJ2-2, the V gene TRBV7-2, with no clear D. The germline gives CDR1 SGHTA, CDR2 FQGNSA. Trimming removed 2 bases from V and 8 bases from J, with 6 bases in between. This CDR3 spans 12 amino acids.